Below are 21 T cell receptor delta chains sequenced from a single sample in a study of gamma-delta T cells after stem cell transplantation. TCRdb processed the RT-PCR reads again with the CATT caller. Of approximately 3,000 delta-chain clones listed, 1.5% to 2% are singletons. The sample comprised gamma-delta T cells. The origin of the receptors is a human donor. It is not recorded whose cells these are; they may come from a transplant donor.

The V and J genes are TRDV2 and TRDJ1; 10 bases are a match to TRDD3. This CDR3 comprises 16 residues. V lost 2 bases and J lost 10; bases outside the gene matches: 15. CDR1 GEAIGNYY and CDR2 EKD come from the germline V gene. This CDR3 reads CACDSLLGDRGDGLIF. The CDR3 region has the DNA TGTGCCTGTGACAGCCTCCTGGGGGATAGGGGAGACGGACTCATCTTT.

The sample holds a few counts of this clone. The protein TCRdb lists belongs to a much larger clone and differs from this DNA's translation at residue 12, which points to a read error; the protein shown is made from the DNA. The chain uses TRDV2 and TRDJ1; 8 bases agree with TRDD3. This CDR3 comprises 19 residues. The junction had 14 bases not matched to a gene; V was cut back by 0 bases and J by 0 bases. In germline, CDR1 is GEAIGNYY, CDR2 EKD. The chain's CDR3 is CACDTVRDTTLLYTDKLIF. The CDR3 DNA reads as TGTGCCTGTGACACCGTACGGGATACGACGCTTTTATACACCGATAAACTCATCTTT.

To note about this clone: This may stem from a read error, because a much larger clone lies one nucleotide away. J is TRDJ1 and V is TRDV2; 8 bases are shared with TRDD3. With 3 bases clipped from V and 2 bases from J, the junction kept 10 bases outside the gene matches. In germline, CDR1 is GEAIGNYY, CDR2 EKD. This CDR3 has 16 residues. This CDR3 is CACDPPAMGDTDKLIF. As DNA, the CDR3 is TGTGCCTGTGACCCTCCCGCAATGGGGGATACCGATAAACTCATCTTT.

Comment on this clone: A read error is likely here: a far larger clone is one base away. Distinct nucleotide sequences in the sample also encode this CDR3. V is TRDV2 and J is TRDJ1; TRDD3 agrees at 8 bases. The germline gives CDR1 GEAIGNYY, CDR2 EKD. V shed 0 bases and J 2 bases; nucleotides not matched to a gene: 16. The CDR3 covers 19 residues. CDR3 sequence: CACDTVTGGPLPRTDKLIF. The CDR3 DNA sequence: TGTGCCTGTGACACCGTGACTGGGGGCCCTCTCCCTCGGACCGATAAACTCATCTTT.

This clone counts as medium-sized (0.01 to 0.1%). A far larger clone is off by one base, so a read error is likely. The rearrangement joins TRDV2 to TRDJ1, with D possibly being TRDD3 (5 bases). The length of the CDR3 is 15 residues. Germline-derived CDR1 and CDR2 are GEAIGNYY and EKD. The DNA of the CDR3 is TGTGCCCGTGACACGGTCGGGGAGAACACCGATAAACTCATCTTT. Translation: CARDTVGENTDKLIF.

This clone is large within its sample. The sample holds other DNA sequences that translate to the same CDR3. The chain employs TRDV2 and TRDJ1, with 12 bases that match TRDD3. The germline V gene encodes CDR1 GEAIGNYY and CDR2 EKD. The junction had 13 bases not matched to a gene; V was cut back by 3 bases and J by 0 bases. The CDR3 contains 19 residues. The CDR3 coding sequence is TGTGCCTGTGACCCGGTACTGGGGGATACACAGTTGTACACCGATAAACTCATCTTT. It translates to CACDPVLGDTQLYTDKLIF.

The sample holds a few counts of this clone. This likely stems from a read error, as it lies one base from a far larger clone. Other nucleotide sequences in the sample specify the same CDR3. The chain has TRDV2 and TRDJ1; TRDD3 agrees at 13 bases. From germline, CDR1 is GEAIGNYY and CDR2 EKD. The CDR3 has 20 residues. As DNA, the CDR3 is TGTGCCTGTGACACCGTACTACTGGGGGATACGCGGGGGTACACCGATAAACTTATCTTT. This codes for CACDTVLLGDTRGYTDKLIF.

This clone qualifies as large (0.1 to 1%). The sample holds other DNA sequences that translate to the same CDR3. The V call is TRDV2, the J call TRDJ3; TRDD3 matches at 12 bases. The CDR3 runs 20 residues. Germline loops: CDR1 GEAIGNYY, CDR2 EKD. V dropped 1 base and J dropped 0; count of bases not matched to a gene: 6. CDR3 coding DNA: TGTGCCTGTGACACGACTGGGGGATACTCGAGCTCCTGGGACACCCGACAGATGTTTTTC. This translates into CACDTTGGYSSSWDTRQMFF.

This clone has a handful of counts. Since a far larger clone is one base different, this is likely a read error. The sample carries other DNA sequences with the same CDR3. The rearrangement joins TRDV2 to TRDJ1; TRDD3 matches 12 bases. After removal of 4 bases from V and 2 bases from J, the junction contained 13 bases not matched to a gene. The CDR3 runs to 18 residues. Germline lookup yields CDR1 GEAIGNYY and CDR2 EKD. The CDR3 spells CACDPAGGYGTRTDKLIF. CDR3 in DNA: TGTGCCTGTGATCCCGCTGGGGGATACGGGACAAGGACCGATAAACTCATCTTT.

This clone has only a few counts. With a far larger clone one base away, a read error is the likely cause. The sample carries other DNA sequences with the same CDR3. CDR3 nucleotides: TGTGCTTGTGACATTCTGGGGGATACGCGGGACCGCAAGGACGTTTACACCGATAAACTCATCTTT. The encoded protein is CACDILGDTRDRKDVYTDKLIF. The rearrangement joins TRDV2 to TRDJ1; 12 bases map to TRDD3. This CDR3 is built from 22 residues. Germline CDR1 GEAIGNYY, CDR2 EKD.

In this sample, this clone turned up a few times. The J gene is TRDJ3, the V gene TRDV3; the match to TRDD3 covers 12 bases. The CDR3 spans 27 residues. With 5 bases clipped from V and 4 bases from J, the junction kept 39 bases outside the gene matches. Germline loops: CDR1 TVYSNPD, CDR2 GDNSRS (reference sequence). CDR3 loop: CAIGSSESPSKRITGGYFSWDTRQMFF. CDR3 DNA sequence: TGTGCCATTGGGTCCTCCGAGTCCCCAAGCAAACGCATTACTGGGGGATACTTCTCGTGGGACACCCGACAGATGTTTTTC.

This clone was found a few times. TCRdb lists the protein of a much larger clone for this DNA, which differs at residue 15, so this is likely a read error; the protein given here is translated from the DNA itself. The J gene is TRDJ3, the V gene TRDV2; 8 bases fit TRDD3. CDR1 and CDR2 (germline): GEAIGNYY, EKD. The CDR3 is made up of 19 amino acids. The CDR3 here is CACDTVGDTSSWDTQQMFF. CDR3 bases: TGTGCCTGTGACACCGTAGGGGATACCAGCTCCTGGGACACCCAACAGATGTTTTTC.

This clone was seen only a few times. TCRdb's listed protein matches a much larger clone and diverges from this DNA's translation at residue 6, likely through a read error; the protein shown comes from the DNA. The rearrangement uses TRDV2 and TRDJ1; 10 bases line up with TRDD3. The germline gives CDR1 GEAIGNYY, CDR2 EKD. This CDR3 spans 16 amino acids. The V and J ends lost 3 bases and 3 bases, in that order; junction bases with no gene match: 9. The CDR3 spells CACDSTGGLRADKLIF. CDR3 DNA sequence: TGTGCCTGTGACTCGACTGGGGGATTAAGGGCCGATAAACTCATCTTT.

This clone was counted only a few times. It is likely a read error: a sequence one base away is far more abundant. This sample also contains other DNA sequences that code for the same CDR3. V gene TRDV2 combines with J gene TRDJ3; D may be TRDD3 (6 bases). Trimming cost V 3 bases and J 4 bases, with 21 bases left between them. The CDR3 totals 19 residues. CDR1 is GEAIGNYY, CDR2 EKD, per germline. The CDR3 region is CACDPPGDLSSWDTRQMFF. DNA of the CDR3: TGTGCCTGTGACCCCCCTGGGGATTTAAGCTCTTGGGACACCCGACAGATGTTTTTC.

This clone was observed a handful of times. TCRdb attributes to this sequence the protein of a much larger clone, which differs from the DNA translation at residue 10; a read error is likely, and the protein displayed is translated from the DNA. The chain is built from TRDV2 and TRDJ1, with TRDD3 identical over 7 bases. The CDR3 runs 17 residues. Germline loops: CDR1 GEAIGNYY, CDR2 EKD. Unmatched junction bases numbered 10, after V lost 1 base and J lost 0 bases. DNA for the CDR3: TGTGCCTGTGACACGGTGGGGGACCCCGATGACACCGATAAACTCATCTTT. It codes for CACDTVGDPDDTDKLIF.

This clone has only a few counts. This chain uses TRDV2 with TRDJ1, with D possibly matching TRDD3 (5 bases). CDR1 is GEAIGNYY, CDR2 EKD, per germline. This CDR3 has 16 amino acids. Trimming removed 0 bases from V and 1 base from J, with 14 bases in between. In DNA, the CDR3 is TGTGCCTGTGACACCGCTGGGTGGGGACCCACCGATAAACTCATCTTT. Amino acid sequence: CACDTAGWGPTDKLIF.

Comments on this clone: TCRdb's protein, taken from a much larger clone, differs from this DNA's translation at residue 11, likely owing to a read error; the protein displayed comes from the DNA. The chain joins TRDV2 to TRDJ3, with 12 bases lining up with TRDD3. Per the germline V gene, CDR1 is GEAIGNYY and CDR2 is EKD. The ends lost 1 base at V and 0 bases at J; junction bases unmatched: 6. The CDR3 length is 20 residues. CDR3 nucleotides: TGTGCCTGTGACACGACTGGGGGATACTCGGGCTCCTGGGACACCCGACAGATGTTTTTC. Its translation: CACDTTGGYSGSWDTRQMFF.

This clone was counted between two and nine times. TCRdb attributes to this sequence the protein of a much larger clone, which differs from the DNA translation at residue 5; a read error is likely, and the protein displayed is translated from the DNA. V and J are TRDV2 and TRDJ1; D possibly corresponds to TRDD3 (6 bases). CDR1 is GEAIGNYY, CDR2 EKD, per germline. The CDR3 has 15 residues. The germline V and J ends were trimmed by 3 bases and 5 bases, with 18 bases remaining between them. Written as DNA, the CDR3 is TGTGCCTGTGACGCCGTAACTGGGACGCGTGATAAACTCATCTTT. Translated: CACDAVTGTRDKLIF.

Remarks on this clone: This likely traces to a read error, being one base from a far larger clone. Other DNA sequences in the sample encode the same CDR3. The chain has TRDV2 and TRDJ3; 7 nucleotides line up with TRDD3. Germline loops: CDR1 GEAIGNYY, CDR2 EKD. The CDR3 contains 19 residues. For the CDR3, the DNA is TGCGCCTGTGACACCGCTGGGGGCCTAAGCTCCTGGGACACCCGACAGATGTTTTTC. This encodes CACDTAGGLSSWDTRQMFF.

Of note for this clone: This DNA translates differently at residue 10 from the TCRdb protein, which is that of a much larger clone; a read error is likely, and the protein shown is the DNA's own translation. The chain employs TRDV2 and TRDJ1, with 12 bases that match TRDD3. The CDR3 runs 18 residues. Germline values: CDR1 GEAIGNYY, CDR2 EKD. Trimming at V came to 3 bases and at J to 2 bases, leaving 12 bases not matched to a gene. This CDR3 is CACDPAGGYETRTDKLIF. The CDR3, as DNA: TGTGCCTGTGACCCCGCTGGGGGATACGAGACAAGGACCGATAAACTCATCTTT.

As to this clone: This DNA's translation and the protein TCRdb lists, from a much larger clone, do not match at residue 15, likely due to a read error; the protein shown is translated from the DNA. V and J are TRDV2 and TRDJ1, with 11 bases that match TRDD3. CDR1 is GEAIGNYY, CDR2 EKD, per germline. This CDR3 is built from 18 residues. This chain's CDR3 is CACDTVSGGYARSDELIF. CDR3 sequence (DNA): TGTGCCTGTGACACCGTAAGTGGGGGATACGCTCGTTCCGATGAACTCATCTTT.